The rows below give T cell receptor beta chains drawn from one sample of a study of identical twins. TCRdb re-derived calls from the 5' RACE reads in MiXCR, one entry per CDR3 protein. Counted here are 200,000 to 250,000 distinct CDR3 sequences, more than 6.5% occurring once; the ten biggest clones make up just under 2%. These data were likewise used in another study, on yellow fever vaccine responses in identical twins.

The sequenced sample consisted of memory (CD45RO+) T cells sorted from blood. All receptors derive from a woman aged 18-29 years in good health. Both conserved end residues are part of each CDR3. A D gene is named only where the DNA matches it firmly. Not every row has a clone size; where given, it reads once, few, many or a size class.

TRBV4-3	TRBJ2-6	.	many	TGCGCCAGCAGCCAAGAGGGCAGGGGTTCAGGGGCCAACGTCCTGACTTTC	CASSQEGRGSGANVLTF
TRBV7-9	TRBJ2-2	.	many	TGTGCCAGCACCCAGGGTGCAGGGACGAACACCGGGGAGCTGTTTTTT	CASTQGAGTNTGELFF
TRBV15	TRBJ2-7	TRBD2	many	TGTGCCACCAGCCCCGGCGGGAGCTCCTACGAGCAGTACTTC	CATSPGGSSYEQYF
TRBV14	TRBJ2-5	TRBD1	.	TGTGCCAGCAGCCAGGGACAGCGAGGGGGGACCCAGTACTTC	CASSQGQRGGTQYF
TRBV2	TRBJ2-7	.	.	TGTGCCAGCAGTGAAGTGGGTAGTACCTACGAGCAGTACTTC	CASSEVGSTYEQYF
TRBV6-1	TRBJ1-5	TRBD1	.	TGTGCCAGCAGTGATGCGGCAGGGGGCATGACCCAGCATTTT	CASSDAAGGMTQHF
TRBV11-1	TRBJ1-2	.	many	TGTGCCAGCAGCCGCGGCTTTCTCTATGGCTACACCTTC	CASSRGFLYGYTF
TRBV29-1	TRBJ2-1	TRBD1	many	TGCAGCGTTGGGACAGGGGCGGGTGAGCAGTTCTTC	CSVGTGAGEQFF
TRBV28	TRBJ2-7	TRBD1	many	TGTGCCAGCAGTTCGACTCTGCCTTACGACAGGGGAAAATTCTACGAGCAGTACTTC	CASSSTLPYDRGKFYEQYF
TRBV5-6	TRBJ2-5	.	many	TGTGCCAGCAGCCGGATTCAGGGGAGTACAGAGACCCAGTACTTC	CASSRIQGSTETQYF
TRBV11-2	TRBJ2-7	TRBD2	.	TGTGCCAGCAGCTTAAGGTTCCTAGCGGGGGGTAATAGCTCCTACGAGCAGTACTTC	CASSLRFLAGGNSSYEQYF
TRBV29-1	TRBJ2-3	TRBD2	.	TGCAGCGGAAGAATAGCGGGAGGGGCAAGTACGCAGTATTTT	CSGRIAGGASTQYF
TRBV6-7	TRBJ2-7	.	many	TGTGCCAGCAGTTATTGGCAGTTTTACGAGCAGTACTTC	CASSYWQFYEQYF
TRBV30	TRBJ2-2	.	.	TGTGCCAGAGAAGGGGGGGCGCGTAACGGGGAGCTGTTTTTT	CAREGGARNGELFF
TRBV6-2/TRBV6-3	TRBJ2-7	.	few	TGTGCCAGCAGTTACCAGTTCTACGAGCAGTACTTC	CASSYQFYEQYF
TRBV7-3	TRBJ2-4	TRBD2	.	TGTGCCAGCAGCCGAACGGGGGGGGACTTGAACATTCAGTACTTC	CASSRTGGDLNIQYF
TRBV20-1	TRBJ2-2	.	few	TGCAGTGCTAACCCTAGTAACACCGGGGAGCTGTTTTTT	CSANPSNTGELFF
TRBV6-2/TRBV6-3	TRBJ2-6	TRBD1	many	TGTGCCAGCAGTTACCTGACAGGGTCTGGGGCCAACGTCCTGACTTTC	CASSYLTGSGANVLTF
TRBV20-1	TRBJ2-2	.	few	TGCAGTGCTAGATTGACGGTCACCGGGGAGCTGTTTTTT	CSARLTVTGELFF
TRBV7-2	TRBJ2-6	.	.	TGTGCCAGCAGCTTCGACGGTTCCGGGGCCAACGTCCTGACTTTC	CASSFDGSGANVLTF
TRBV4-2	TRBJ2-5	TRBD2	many	TGTGCCAGCAGCCAAAGCCCAGGACTAGCGGGAGACATGCATGAGACCCAGTACTTC	CASSQSPGLAGDMHETQYF
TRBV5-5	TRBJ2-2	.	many	TGTGCCAGCAGCCGAAAAGGAACGGGGACGAACACCGGGGAGCTGTTTTTT	CASSRKGTGTNTGELFF
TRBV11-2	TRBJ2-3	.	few	TGTGCCAGCAGCTTAAGTCGTAGGGATACGCAGTATTTT	CASSLSRRDTQYF
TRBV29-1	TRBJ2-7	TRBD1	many	TGCAGCGCGGGACAGGGGGACTCCTACGAGCAGTACTTC	CSAGQGDSYEQYF
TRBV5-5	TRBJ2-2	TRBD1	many	TGTGCCAGCAGCCCGCGGACAGGGGGCAACACCGGGGAGCTGTTTTTT	CASSPRTGGNTGELFF
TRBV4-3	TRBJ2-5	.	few	TGCGCCAGCAGCTCAACAGCGGGGACCCAGTACTTC	CASSSTAGTQYF
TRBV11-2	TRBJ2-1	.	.	TGTGCCAGCACCCTAGCGTCCGGATACAATGAGCAGTTCTTC	CASTLASGYNEQFF
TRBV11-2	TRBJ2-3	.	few	TGTGCCAGCAGCTTAAGGCGGGAAACCACAGATACGCAGTATTTT	CASSLRRETTDTQYF
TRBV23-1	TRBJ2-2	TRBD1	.	TGCGCCAGCAGTCAATTGTCCGGGACAGTTAGCACCGGGGAGCTGTTTTTT	CASSQLSGTVSTGELFF
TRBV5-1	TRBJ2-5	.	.	TGCGCCAGCAGCTCCTCCGGGGCCCAAGAGACCCAGTACTTC	CASSSSGAQETQYF
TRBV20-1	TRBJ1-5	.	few	TGCAGTGCTACCCAGGGGAGTCAGCCCCAGCATTTT	CSATQGSQPQHF
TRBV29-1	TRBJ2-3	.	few	TGCAGCGTTGCACAGAACACAGATACGCAGTATTTT	CSVAQNTDTQYF
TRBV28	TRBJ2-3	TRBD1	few	TGTGCCAGCAGCCCCGGGACAGGCTACACAGATACGCAGTATTTT	CASSPGTGYTDTQYF
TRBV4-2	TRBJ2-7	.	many	TGTGCCAGCAGTCCTAAAGGGGTTTCCGCGGGTGACTACGACGAGCAGTACTTC	CASSPKGVSAGDYDEQYF
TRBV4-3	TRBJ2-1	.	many	TGCGCCAGCAGCCAAGGCCGACACAATGAGCAGTTCTTC	CASSQGRHNEQFF
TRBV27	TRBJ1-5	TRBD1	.	TGTGCCAGCAGTATCACAGGGGCGACTCAGCCCCAGCATTTT	CASSITGATQPQHF
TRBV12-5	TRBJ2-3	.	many	TGTGCTAGTGGTTTGCTCCCCAACGAGGATACGCAGTATTTT	CASGLLPNEDTQYF
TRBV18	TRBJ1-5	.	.	TGTGCCAGCTCACAGGGACATTCAGGCAATCAGCCCCAGCATTTT	CASSQGHSGNQPQHF
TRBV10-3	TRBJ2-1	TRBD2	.	TGTGCCATCGGCGGGAGAGACAATGAGCAGTTCTTC	CAIGGRDNEQFF
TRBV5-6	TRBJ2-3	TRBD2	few	TGTGCCAGCAGCGCCGATGGGACTACCCGCACAGATACGCAGTATTTT	CASSADGTTRTDTQYF
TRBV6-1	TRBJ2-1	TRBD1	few	TGTGCCAGCACCTTAGACAGGGTCAATGCGGATGAGCAGTTCTTC	CASTLDRVNADEQFF
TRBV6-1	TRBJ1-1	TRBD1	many	TGTGCCAGCAGTCAAAAGTCGACAGGGGTGGAGAACACTGAAGCTTTCTTT	CASSQKSTGVENTEAFF
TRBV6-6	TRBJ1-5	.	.	TGTGCCAGCAGGGTTACTTTCAATCAGCCCCAGCATTTT	CASRVTFNQPQHF
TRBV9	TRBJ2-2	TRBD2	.	TGTGCCAGCAGCGTAGTACCGGGACTAGCGGGAGGGTACGCCGGGGAGCTGTTTTTT	CASSVVPGLAGGYAGELFF
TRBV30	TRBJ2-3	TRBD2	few	TGTGCCTGGAGTGTAGCGGGAGCAGATACGCAGTATTTT	CAWSVAGADTQYF
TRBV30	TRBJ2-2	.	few	TGTGCCTGGAGTGTATCCCGGGAGAGAGTGACCGGGGAGCTGTTTTTT	CAWSVSRERVTGELFF
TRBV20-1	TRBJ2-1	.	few	TGCAGTGCCGAGGGGGGCCCGGGGGGCAACTCCTACAATGAGCAGTTCTTC	CSAEGGPGGNSYNEQFF
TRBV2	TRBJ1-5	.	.	TGTGCCAGCAGTGAAGGCTCTCCTTCTCAGCCCCAGCATTTT	CASSEGSPSQPQHF
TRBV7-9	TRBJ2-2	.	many	TGTGCCAGCAGCTTAGCGCAATCGGGTACCGGGGAGCTGTTTTTT	CASSLAQSGTGELFF
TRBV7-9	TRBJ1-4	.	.	TGTGCCAGCAGCCCATTAGCAGGGACAACAAATGAAAAACTGTTTTTT	CASSPLAGTTNEKLFF
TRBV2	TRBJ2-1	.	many	TGTGCCAGCACCCTCATCGGGGTAGCTAGCGATGAGCAGTTCTTC	CASTLIGVASDEQFF
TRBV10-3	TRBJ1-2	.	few	TGTGCCATCAGTGAGCGCGAACAGGGTGGTTATGGCTACACCTTC	CAISEREQGGYGYTF
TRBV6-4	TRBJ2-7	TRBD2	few	TGTGCCAGCAGTGTGCTAGCGGGGGGATCCTACGAGCAGTACTTC	CASSVLAGGSYEQYF
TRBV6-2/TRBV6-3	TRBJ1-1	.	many	TGTGCCAGCAGTTACTCTGGGGAGAACACTGAAGCTTTCTTT	CASSYSGENTEAFF
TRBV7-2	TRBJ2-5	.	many	TGTGCCAGCAGCTTAGATTTTGGGTCCCAAGAGACCCAGTACTTC	CASSLDFGSQETQYF
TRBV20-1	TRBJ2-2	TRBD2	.	TGCAGTGCTAGCGGGAGGCGGAACACCGGGGAGCTGTTTTTT	CSASGRRNTGELFF
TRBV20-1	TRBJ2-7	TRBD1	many	TGCAGTGCAAATGGACAGGGCCCTGGCGAGCAGTACTTC	CSANGQGPGEQYF
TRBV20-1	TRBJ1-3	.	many	TGCAGTGCTTGGGCCGCAAGTAAAGCCTCTGGAAACACCATATATTTT	CSAWAASKASGNTIYF
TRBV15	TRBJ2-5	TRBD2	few	TGTGCCACCAGCAGAGTAGCGGGAGGGCACCAAGAGACCCAGTACTTC	CATSRVAGGHQETQYF